These 11 T cell receptor beta chains share one sample of origin, sequenced in a study of blood T cell repertoires in COVID-19. The assay was immunoSEQ multiplex PCR, and TCRdb's table has in-frame clones only and misses some. The sample holds under 200,000 clones; around 82% are singletons and the top ten take about 5%. Source material: PBMCs or T cells enriched from blood (not recorded which). Receptors were obtained from a woman aged 55 to 70 with acute COVID-19.

The genes are TRBV28 and TRBJ2-5; the D is unclear. Per germline, CDR1 MDHEN and CDR2 SYDVKM. CDR3 size: 13 residues. Trimming removed 4 bases at V and 5 bases at J, with 11 bases between. In DNA, the CDR3 is TGTGCCAGCAGTTCCCCCGCCCAGGAGACCCAGTACTTC. It encodes CASSSPAQETQYF.

The chain has TRBV30 and TRBJ1-2; D unclear. The germline CDR1 and CDR2 sequences are GTSNPN and SVGIG (reference sequence). The CDR3 consists of 15 residues. V was pared by 4 bases and J by 7 bases, with 22 bases between. The CDR3 region is CAWKRAQEAPPGYTF. The CDR3 nucleotides read TGTGCCTGGAAACGCGCCCAAGAAGCCCCCCCTGGCTACACCTTC. Combining the CDR3 with reference TRBV30 and TRBJ1-2 gives the whole variable domain SQTIHQWPATLVQPVGSPLSLECTVEGTSNPNLYWYRQAAGRGLQLLFYSVGIGQISSEVPQNLSASRPQDRQFILSSKKLLLSDSGFYLCAWKRAQEAPPGYTFGSGTRLTVV.

Points on this clone: At the DNA level, this CDR3 is encoded by other sequences in the same sample as well. The rearrangement uses TRBV28 and TRBJ1-1; D is ambiguous. Trimming removed 1 base at V and 4 bases at J, with 4 bases between. The CDR3 has 12 residues. Per the germline V gene, CDR1 is MDHEN and CDR2 is SYDVKM. CDR3 protein: CASSLSVTEAFF. The CDR3 bases are TGTGCCAGCAGTTTATCTGTCACTGAAGCTTTCTTT.

The genes are TRBV7-2 and TRBJ2-7; D possibly corresponds to TRBD2 (6 bases). CDR1 SGHTA and CDR2 FQGNSA come from the germline V gene. The CDR3 sequence is 14 residues long. V lost 5 bases and J 2 bases, leaving 13 bases between the germline ends. CDR3 amino acids: CASSLGTLAYEQYF. The CDR3 DNA is TGTGCCAGCAGCCTCGGGACTTTAGCCTACGAGCAGTACTTC.

The chain carries TRBV5-1 and TRBJ1-6; D is unresolved. Germline V gene sequence: CDR1 SGHRS, CDR2 YFSETQ. The CDR3 sequence is 14 residues long. Trimming left V 2 bases short and J 6 bases short, with 9 bases between. Written as DNA, the CDR3 is TGCGCCAGCAGCTTCCCCGCGGGTAATTCACCCCTCCACTTT. This encodes CASSFPAGNSPLHF.

CDR3: CATSDRTATLFF. In DNA form, the CDR3 reads TGTGCCACCAGTGACAGGACAGCCACCCTGTTCTTC. The J gene is TRBJ2-1, the V gene TRBV24-1; tentative D call: TRBD1 (6 bases). With 4 bases removed from V and 15 bases from J, the gap between germline ends came to 15 bases. Germline assignment: CDR1 KGHDR and CDR2 SFDVKD. The CDR3 runs to 12 residues.

This chain joins TRBV29-1 and TRBJ1-4, with 7 positions matching TRBD1. Germline V gene sequence: CDR1 SQVTM, CDR2 ANQGSEA. V lost 6 bases, J lost 5 bases, and 6 bases stayed unmatched. There are 13 residues in the CDR3. CDR3 DNA: TGCAGCGTCCAGGGACAGCCAAATGAAAAACTGTTTTTT. Its translation: CSVQGQPNEKLFF.

The CDR3 reads CASSQADRDTEAFF. The CDR3 coding sequence is TGCGCCAGCAGCCAAGCTGACAGGGACACTGAAGCTTTCTTT. V is TRBV4-3 and J is TRBJ1-1; 7 bases fit TRBD1. The CDR3 length is 14 residues. Germline CDR1 LGHNA, CDR2 YSLEER. After removal of 1 base from V and 3 bases from J, the junction contained 2 bases not matched to a gene.

CDR3 sequence: CASIPLGGGITDTQYF. The CDR3 region has the DNA TGTGCCAGCATTCCTCTCGGAGGGGGCATAACAGATACGCAGTATTTT. The chain couples TRBV7-9 to TRBJ2-3; possibly TRBD1 for D (7 bases). V was shortened by 7 bases and J by 3 bases, with 20 bases between the two germline ends. The germline gives CDR1 SEHNR, CDR2 FQNEAQ (reference sequence). The CDR3 consists of 16 residues. The full variable domain, its missing parts supplied by reference TRBV7-9 and TRBJ2-3, is DTGVSQNPRHKITKRGQNVTFRCDPISEHNRLYWYRQTLGQGPEFLTYFQNEAQLEKSRLLSDRFSAERPKGSFSTLEIQRTEQGDSAMYLCASIPLGGGITDTQYFGPGTRLTVL.

The V and J genes are TRBV18 and TRBJ1-4, with a possible D match to TRBD1 (5 bases). The V gene's germline CDR1 is KGHSH and CDR2 LQKENI. This CDR3 spans 14 amino acids. V lost 3 bases, J lost 7 bases, and 12 bases lay in between. Here the CDR3 DNA reads TGTGCCAGCTCACCTCCAGGGTCGGCTGAAAAACTGTTTTTT. Translation gives CASSPPGSAEKLFF.

This clone was observed a few times. V and J are TRBV9 and TRBJ2-6, with D perhaps matching TRBD2 (6 bases). This CDR3 region has 17 residues. Looked up from germline, CDR1 is SGDLS and CDR2 is YYNGEE. Trimming took off 0 bases at V and 1 base at J, with 11 bases between the two ends. This chain's CDR3 is CASSVGAGGSGANVLTF. The CDR3 DNA follows: TGTGCCAGCAGCGTAGGGGCCGGGGGATCTGGGGCCAACGTCCTGACTTTC.